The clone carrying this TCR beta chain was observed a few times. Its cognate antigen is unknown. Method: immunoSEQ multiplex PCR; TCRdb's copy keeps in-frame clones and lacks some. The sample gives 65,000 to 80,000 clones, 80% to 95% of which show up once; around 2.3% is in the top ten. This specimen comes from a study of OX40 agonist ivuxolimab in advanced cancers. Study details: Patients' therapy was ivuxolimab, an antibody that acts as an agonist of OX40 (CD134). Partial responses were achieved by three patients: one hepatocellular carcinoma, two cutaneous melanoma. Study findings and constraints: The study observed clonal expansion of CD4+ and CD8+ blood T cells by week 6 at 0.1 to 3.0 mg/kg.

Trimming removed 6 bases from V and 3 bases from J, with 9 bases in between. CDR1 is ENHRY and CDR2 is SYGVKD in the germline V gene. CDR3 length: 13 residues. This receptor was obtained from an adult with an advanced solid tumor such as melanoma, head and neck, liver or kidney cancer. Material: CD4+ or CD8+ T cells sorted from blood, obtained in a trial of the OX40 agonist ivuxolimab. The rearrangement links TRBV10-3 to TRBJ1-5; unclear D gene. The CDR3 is CAISGSLNQPQHF. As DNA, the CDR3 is TGTGCCATCAGCGGGAGCCTCAATCAGCCCCAGCATTTT.